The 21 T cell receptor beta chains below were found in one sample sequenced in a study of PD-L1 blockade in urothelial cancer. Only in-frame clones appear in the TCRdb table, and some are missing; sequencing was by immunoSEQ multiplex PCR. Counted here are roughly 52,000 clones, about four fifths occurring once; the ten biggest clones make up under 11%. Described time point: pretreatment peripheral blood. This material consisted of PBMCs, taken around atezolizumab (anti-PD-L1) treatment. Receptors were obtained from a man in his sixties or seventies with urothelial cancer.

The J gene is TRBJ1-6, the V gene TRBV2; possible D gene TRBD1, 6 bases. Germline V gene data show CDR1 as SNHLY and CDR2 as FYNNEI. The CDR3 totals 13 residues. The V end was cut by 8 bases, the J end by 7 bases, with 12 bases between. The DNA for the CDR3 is TGTGCCAGCCTACGGACAGCAAATTCACCCCTCCACTTT. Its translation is CASLRTANSPLHF. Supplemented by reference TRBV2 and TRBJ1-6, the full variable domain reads EPEVTQTPSHQVTQMGQEVILRCVPISNHLYFYWYRQILGQKVEFLVSFYNNEISEKSEIFDDQFSVERPDGSNFTLKIRSTKLEDSAMYFCASLRTANSPLHFGNGTRLTVT.

DNA of the CDR3: TGTGCCAGCAGTCGTACGGGACACTTGACCGCTCTAGCCAAAAACATTCAGTACTTC. This codes for CASSRTGHLTALAKNIQYF. The V and J genes are TRBV28 and TRBJ2-4, with D possibly matching TRBD1 (6 bases). Looked up from germline, CDR1 is MDHEN and CDR2 is SYDVKM. This CDR3 is built from 19 residues. The V end lost 5 bases, the J end lost 0 bases, and 23 bases lay between the germline ends.

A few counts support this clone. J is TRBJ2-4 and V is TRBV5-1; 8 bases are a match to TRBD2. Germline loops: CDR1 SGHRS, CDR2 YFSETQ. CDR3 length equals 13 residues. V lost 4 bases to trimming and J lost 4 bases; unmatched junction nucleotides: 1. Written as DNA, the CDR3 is TGCGCCAGCAGCCCGGGGGGGAAAAACATTCAGTACTTC. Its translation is CASSPGGKNIQYF.

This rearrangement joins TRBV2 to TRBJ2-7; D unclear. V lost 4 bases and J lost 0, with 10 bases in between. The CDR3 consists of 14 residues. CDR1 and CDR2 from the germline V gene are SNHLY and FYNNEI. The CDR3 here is CASSADTASYEQYF. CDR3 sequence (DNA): TGTGCCAGCAGTGCAGACACGGCCTCCTACGAGCAGTACTTC.

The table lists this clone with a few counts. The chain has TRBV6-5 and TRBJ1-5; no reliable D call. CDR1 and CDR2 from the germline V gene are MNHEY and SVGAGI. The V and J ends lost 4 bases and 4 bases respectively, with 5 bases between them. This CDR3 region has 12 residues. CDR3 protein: CASSSPNQPQHF. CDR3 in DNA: TGTGCCAGCAGTTCCCCGAATCAGCCCCAGCATTTT.

The CDR3 loop is CACKQVYNEQFF. CDR3 in DNA: TGTGCCTGCAAACAAGTTTACAATGAGCAGTTCTTC. The gene calls are TRBV30 and TRBJ2-1; D is unresolved. V was pared by 6 bases and J by 4 bases, with 10 bases between. CDR1 and CDR2 (germline): GTSNPN, SVGIG (reference sequence). The length of the CDR3 is 12 residues.

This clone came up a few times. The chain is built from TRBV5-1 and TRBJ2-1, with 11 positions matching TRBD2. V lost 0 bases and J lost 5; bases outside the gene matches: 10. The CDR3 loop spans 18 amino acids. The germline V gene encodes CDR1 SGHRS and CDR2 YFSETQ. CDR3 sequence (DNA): TGCGCCAGCAGCTTGGTGGTTAGCGGGAGGGCCACTCACAATGAGCAGTTCTTC. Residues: CASSLVVSGRATHNEQFF. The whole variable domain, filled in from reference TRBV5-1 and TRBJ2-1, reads KAGVTQTPRYLIKTRGQQVTLSCSPISGHRSVSWYQQTPGQGLQFLFEYFSETQRNKGNFPGRFSGRQFSNSRSEMNVSTLELGDSALYLCASSLVVSGRATHNEQFFGPGTRLTVL.

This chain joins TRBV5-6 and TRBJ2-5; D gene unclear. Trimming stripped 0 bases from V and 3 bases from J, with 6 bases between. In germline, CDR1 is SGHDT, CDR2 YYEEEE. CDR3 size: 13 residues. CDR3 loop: CASSLVAEETQYF. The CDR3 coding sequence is TGTGCCAGCAGCTTGGTAGCAGAAGAGACCCAGTACTTC.

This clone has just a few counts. CDR3: CASSEGLSPSYEQYF. Written as DNA, the CDR3 is TGTGCCAGCAGCGAGGGACTCTCCCCGTCCTACGAGCAGTACTTC. The chain employs TRBV9 and TRBJ2-7; D possibly corresponds to TRBD2 (6 bases). Trimming took off 3 bases at V and 1 base at J, with 14 bases between the two ends. The germline gives CDR1 SGDLS, CDR2 YYNGEE. The CDR3 loop spans 15 amino acids.

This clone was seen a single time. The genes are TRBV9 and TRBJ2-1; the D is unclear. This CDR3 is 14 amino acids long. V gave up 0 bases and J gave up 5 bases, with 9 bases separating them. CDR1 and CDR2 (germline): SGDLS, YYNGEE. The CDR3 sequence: CASSVASANNEQFF. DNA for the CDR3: TGTGCCAGCAGCGTAGCCTCCGCTAACAATGAGCAGTTCTTC.

The CDR3 loop reads CASSLGGATNEKLFF. In nucleotides, the CDR3 is TGTGCCAGCAGCTTGGGCGGTGCAACTAATGAAAAACTGTTTTTT. The V call is TRBV5-4, the J call TRBJ1-4; D not certain. The V gene lost 0 bases and the J gene lost 0 bases, with 6 bases spanning the gap. This CDR3 has 15 amino acids. The germline gives CDR1 SGHNT, CDR2 YYREEE (reference sequence).

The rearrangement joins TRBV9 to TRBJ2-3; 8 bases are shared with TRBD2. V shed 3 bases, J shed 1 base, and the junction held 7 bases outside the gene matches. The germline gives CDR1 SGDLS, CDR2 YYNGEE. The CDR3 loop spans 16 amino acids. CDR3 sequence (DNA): TGTGCCAGCAGCGCCAAACTAGCGGACCGCACAGATACGCAGTATTTT. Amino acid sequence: CASSAKLADRTDTQYF. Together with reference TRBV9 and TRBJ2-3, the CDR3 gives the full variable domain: DSGVTQTPKHLITATGQRVTLRCSPRSGDLSVYWYQQSLDQGLQFLIQYYNGEERAKGNILERFSAQQFPDLHSELNLSSLELGDSALYFCASSAKLADRTDTQYFGPGTRLTVL.

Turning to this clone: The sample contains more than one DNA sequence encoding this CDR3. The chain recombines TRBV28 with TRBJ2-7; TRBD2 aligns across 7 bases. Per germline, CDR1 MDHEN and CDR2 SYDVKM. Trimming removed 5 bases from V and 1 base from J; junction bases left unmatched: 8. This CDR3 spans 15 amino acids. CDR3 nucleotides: TGTGCCAGCAGTCCGCCTAGCGGCTTATCCTACGAGCAGTACTTC. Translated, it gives CASSPPSGLSYEQYF.

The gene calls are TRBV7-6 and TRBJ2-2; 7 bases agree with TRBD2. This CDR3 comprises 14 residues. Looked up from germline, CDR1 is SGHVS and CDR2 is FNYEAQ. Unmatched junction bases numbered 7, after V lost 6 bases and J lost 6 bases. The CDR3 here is CASSLEGLSGELFF. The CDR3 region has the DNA TGTGCCAGCAGTCTAGAGGGACTATCCGGGGAGCTGTTTTTT.

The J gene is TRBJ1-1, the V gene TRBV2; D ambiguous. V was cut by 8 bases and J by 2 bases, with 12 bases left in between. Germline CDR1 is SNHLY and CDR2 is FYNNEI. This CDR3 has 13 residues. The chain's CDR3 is CASGWAVNTEAFF. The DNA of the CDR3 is TGTGCCAGCGGGTGGGCCGTAAACACTGAAGCTTTCTTT.

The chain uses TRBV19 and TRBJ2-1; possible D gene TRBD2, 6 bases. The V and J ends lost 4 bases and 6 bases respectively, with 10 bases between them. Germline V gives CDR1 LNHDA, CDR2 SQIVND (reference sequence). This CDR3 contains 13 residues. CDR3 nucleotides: TGTGCCAGTAGTAAATTAGCGGCCAATGAGCAGTTCTTC. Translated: CASSKLAANEQFF.

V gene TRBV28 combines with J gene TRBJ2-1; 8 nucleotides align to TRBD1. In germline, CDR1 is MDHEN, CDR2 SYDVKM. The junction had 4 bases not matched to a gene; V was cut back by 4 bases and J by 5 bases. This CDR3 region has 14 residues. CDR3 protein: CASSSWTGNNEQFF. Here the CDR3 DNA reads TGTGCCAGCAGTTCCTGGACAGGGAACAATGAGCAGTTCTTC.

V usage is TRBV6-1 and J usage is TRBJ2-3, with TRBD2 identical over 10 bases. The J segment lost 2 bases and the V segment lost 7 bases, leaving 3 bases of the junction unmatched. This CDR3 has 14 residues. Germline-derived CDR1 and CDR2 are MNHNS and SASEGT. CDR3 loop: CASTGLAVTDTQYF. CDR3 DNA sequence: TGTGCCAGCACCGGACTAGCGGTCACAGATACGCAGTATTTT.

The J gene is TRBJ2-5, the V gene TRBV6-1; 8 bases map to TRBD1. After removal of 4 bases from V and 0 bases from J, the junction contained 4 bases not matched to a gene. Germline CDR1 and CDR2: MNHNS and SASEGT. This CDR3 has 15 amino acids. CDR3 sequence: CASSVRDRYQETQYF. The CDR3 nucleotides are TGTGCCAGCAGTGTACGGGACAGGTACCAAGAGACCCAGTACTTC.

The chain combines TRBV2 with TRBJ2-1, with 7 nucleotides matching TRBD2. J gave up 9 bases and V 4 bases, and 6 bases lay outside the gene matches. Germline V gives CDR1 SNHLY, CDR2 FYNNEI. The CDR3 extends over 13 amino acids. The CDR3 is CASSVLGGGEQFF. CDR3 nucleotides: TGTGCCAGCAGTGTGTTGGGGGGGGGTGAGCAGTTCTTC.

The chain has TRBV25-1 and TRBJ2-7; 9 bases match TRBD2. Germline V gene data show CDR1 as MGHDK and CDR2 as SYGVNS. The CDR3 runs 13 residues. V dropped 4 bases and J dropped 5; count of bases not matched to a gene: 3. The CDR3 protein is CASSVAGVDEQYF. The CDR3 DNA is TGTGCCAGCAGTGTAGCGGGAGTTGACGAGCAGTACTTC.